A few counts support the clone carrying this T cell receptor (beta chain). This specimen belongs to a study of blood T cell repertoires in COVID-19. Study-level background: Researchers got acute and convalescent COVID-19 samples from the United States, Italy and Spain.

Germline V CDR1 and CDR2: SNHLY, FYNNEI. The V gene lost 4 bases and the J gene lost 7 bases, with 16 bases spanning the gap. The CDR3 has 14 residues. The repertoire was sequenced with immunoSEQ multiplex PCR; TCRdb's copy has only in-frame clones and lacks some. The sample records 200,000 to 250,000 clones, 82% being singletons. The sample taken for sequencing was PBMCs or T cells enriched from blood (not recorded which). The TCR comes from a woman aged 55-69 years who had recovered from COVID-19. The chain has TRBV2 and TRBJ1-1, with a possible D match to TRBD1 (5 bases). CDR3 loop: CASSAREGFGEAFF. CDR3 bases: TGTGCCAGCAGTGCCAGGGAGGGATTTGGTGAAGCTTTCTTT.